A selection of T cell receptor beta chains follows, all from one sample in a study of blood T cell repertoires in COVID-19. Clones were read by immunoSEQ multiplex PCR, and TCRdb kept only the in-frame ones, dropping some. This sample carries roughly 40,000 clones, 85% to 90% of them seen once, and the ten largest clones take roughly a fifth. Sequencing was carried out using peripheral blood. These receptors were taken from a man aged 45-60 years in a cohort sampled during active COVID-19. Both conserved end residues are part of each CDR3. A D gene is named only where the DNA matches it firmly. Clone size appears in some rows only: once, few, many, or a class for an expanded clone.

NA	TRBV24-1	TRBJ1-2	NA	TGTGCCACCAGTGCGGTTACCGGCAGGGGCGAATACTATGGCTACACCTTC	CATSAVTGRGEYYGYTF
NA	TRBV27	TRBJ1-1	few	TGTGCCAGCAGTTTCTCTTTCAGGGGCTTTACTGAAGCTTTCTTT	CASSFSFRGFTEAFF
TRBD1	TRBV2	TRBJ2-2	NA	TGTGCCAGCAGTGAATCGGGACAGGGGAACACCGGGGAGCTGTTTTTT	CASSESGQGNTGELFF
NA	TRBV5-8	TRBJ1-6	NA	TGTGCCAGCAGCTTGGGGCAGTCTAATTCACCCCTCCACTTT	CASSLGQSNSPLHF
NA	TRBV9	TRBJ1-2	NA	TGTGCCAGCAACCCTTCAGGGGAAAACTATGGCTACACCTTC	CASNPSGENYGYTF
NA	TRBV21-1	TRBJ2-1	NA	TGTGCCAGCAGCAAAGAGGACAGGCCCTGCTCCTACAATGAGCAGTTCTTC	CASSKEDRPCSYNEQFF
NA	TRBV3-1/TRBV3-2	TRBJ1-2	NA	TGTGCCAGCAGCCTCGCCTGGCGGGGTCCCTTCGACTATGGCTACACCTTC	CASSLAWRGPFDYGYTF
NA	TRBV6-5	TRBJ2-1	NA	TGTGCCAGCAGCCCCTTGGCTGCCTACAATGAGCAGTTCTTC	CASSPLAAYNEQFF
TRBD2	TRBV4-1	TRBJ2-3	NA	TGCGCCAGCAGCCCACTCGACAGCCGGGACTACCGAGAGTATTTT	CASSPLDSRDYREYF
TRBD1	TRBV25-1	TRBJ2-5	NA	TGTGCCAGCAGTGAATCGGACAGGCCGGAGACCCAGTACTTC	CASSESDRPETQYF
NA	TRBV27	TRBJ2-6	few	TGTGCCAGCAGTTTATCGGGGCAGGGGCCTATCACTGGGGCCAACGTCCTGACTTTC	CASSLSGQGPITGANVLTF
NA	TRBV2	TRBJ1-5	NA	TGTGCCAGCAGTGAAACCGCAGGGGCGGTCAATCAGCCCCAGCATTTT	CASSETAGAVNQPQHF
NA	TRBV7-9	TRBJ2-7	medium-sized	TGTGCCAGCAGCTTTAATGAGCGGCCCTGGGGCGAGCAGTACTTC	CASSFNERPWGEQYF
TRBD2	TRBV7-2	TRBJ2-4	once	TGTGCCAGCAGCTTATCGGGGGGAGATTTCAAAAACATTCAGTACTTC	CASSLSGGDFKNIQYF
TRBD2	TRBV9	TRBJ2-1	NA	TGTGCCAGCAGCCCTCCTAGCGGGATCTCCTACAATGAGCAGTTCTTC	CASSPPSGISYNEQFF
NA	TRBV9	TRBJ2-1	NA	TGTGCCAGCAGCCCGAGCGGAGGCTCAGTGCAGTTCTTC	CASSPSGGSVQFF
NA	TRBV9	TRBJ1-5	NA	TGTGCCAGCAGCGTAGAGCCGGGGGTTCAGCCCCAGCATTTT	CASSVEPGVQPQHF
NA	TRBV10-3	TRBJ1-1	NA	TGTGCCACCCTTGTTCGGGAGAACACTGAAGCTTTCTTT	CATLVRENTEAFF
TRBD1	TRBV5-1	TRBJ1-6	few	TGCGCCAGCAGCTTGGGGGACAGGCCAACTAATTCACCCCTCCACTTT	CASSLGDRPTNSPLHF
TRBD1	TRBV10-3	TRBJ1-2	once	TGTGCCATCACTCGGGACAGAGGCTATGGCTACACCTTC	CAITRDRGYGYTF
NA	TRBV6-4	TRBJ1-4	NA	TGTGCCAGCAGTGCCAGAATACAGGGTGCTAATGAAAAACTGTTTTTT	CASSARIQGANEKLFF
NA	TRBV7-9	TRBJ1-4	NA	TGTGCCAGCAGCTGGGAGCAGGGAGGAGAAAAACTGTTTTTT	CASSWEQGGEKLFF
TRBD1	TRBV7-8	TRBJ2-5	NA	TGTGCCAGCAGCCGAGACAGGGTCCAAGAGACCCAGTACTTC	CASSRDRVQETQYF
TRBD2	TRBV24-1	TRBJ2-1	NA	TGTGCCACCAGTGATCCCGGGACTAGCGGGAGGGCATTCAATGAGCAGTTCTTC	CATSDPGTSGRAFNEQFF